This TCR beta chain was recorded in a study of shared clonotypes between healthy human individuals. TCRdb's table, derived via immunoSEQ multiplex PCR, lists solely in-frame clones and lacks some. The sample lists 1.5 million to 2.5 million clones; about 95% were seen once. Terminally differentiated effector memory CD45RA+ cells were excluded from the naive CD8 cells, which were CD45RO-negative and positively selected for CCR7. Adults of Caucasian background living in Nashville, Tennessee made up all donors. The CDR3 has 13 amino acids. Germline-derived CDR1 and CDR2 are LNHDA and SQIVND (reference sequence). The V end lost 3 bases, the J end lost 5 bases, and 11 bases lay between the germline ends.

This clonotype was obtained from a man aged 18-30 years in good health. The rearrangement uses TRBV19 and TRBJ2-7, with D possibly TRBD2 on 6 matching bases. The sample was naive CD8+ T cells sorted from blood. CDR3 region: CASSMAGLNEQYF. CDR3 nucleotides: TGTGCCAGTAGTATGGCGGGACTTAACGAGCAGTACTTC.